This T cell receptor beta chain was identified in a study of T cell responses to AZD1222 COVID-19 vaccine. Profiling relied on immunoSEQ multiplex PCR, and the TCRdb table lists in-frame clones only, not all of them. Of 200,000 or so clones in the sample, 70% to 90% were seen once. V shed 3 bases and J shed 2 bases, with 14 bases lying between them. Germline CDR1 SGDLS, CDR2 YYNGEE. This CDR3 has 15 residues. The rearrangement links TRBV9 to TRBJ1-1, with D perhaps matching TRBD1 (6 bases). The sample in question was peripheral blood, obtained on day 0 of AZD1222 vaccination. The TCR originated in an adult in good health. The CDR3 nucleotides read TGTGCCAGCAGCGGCGGGGGGCGGAGAAACACTGAAGCTTTCTTT. This encodes CASSGGGRRNTEAFF.